The 30 T cell receptor beta chains presented below share a single source sample, sequenced in a study of T cell responses to AZD1222 COVID-19 vaccine. Using immunoSEQ multiplex PCR, the repertoire was profiled, and TCRdb retains in-frame clones only, with some absent. The table shows some 130,000 clones, with 85% to 95% occurring only once. Material: peripheral blood, obtained 28 days after the second AZD1222 dose. These TCRs come from an adult who received the AZD1222 COVID-19 vaccine.

This clone was seen a single time. CDR3 sequence (DNA): TGTGCCAGCAGCTTAGGTCCGGTGGCAGGGGGTAATAGTCAGCCCCAGCATTTT. Translation gives CASSLGPVAGGNSQPQHF. V gene TRBV11-2 combines with J gene TRBJ1-5, with 7 bases aligning to TRBD1. This CDR3 region has 18 residues. J lost 6 bases, V lost 1 base, and 15 bases had no gene match. Germline-derived CDR1 and CDR2 are SGHAT and FQNNGV.

The V gene is TRBV10-2, the J gene TRBJ2-5; tentatively, D is TRBD1 (5 bases). This CDR3 has 13 amino acids. Germline V CDR1 and CDR2: WSHSY, SAAADI. Trimming pared 4 bases from V and 5 bases from J, leaving 11 bases between. CDR3 in DNA: TGCGCCAGCAGTGCTCCAGGGCAGGAGACCCAGTACTTC. Protein product: CASSAPGQETQYF.

This clone has more than one count but fewer than ten. J is TRBJ2-7 and V is TRBV11-3; the D gene is possibly TRBD1 (5 bases). Germline lookup yields CDR1 SGHNT and CDR2 YENEEA. V shed 4 bases and J shed 3 bases, with 10 bases lying between them. The CDR3 contains 13 residues. The CDR3 sequence: CASSSPRDYEQYF. As DNA, the CDR3 is TGTGCCAGCAGCTCTCCCAGGGACTACGAGCAGTACTTC.

The chain recombines TRBV7-9 with TRBJ1-5; no firm D call. The CDR3 extends over 12 amino acids. Deletions cut 1 base from V and 3 bases from J, with 1 base between. Germline V lookup: CDR1 SEHNR, CDR2 FQNEAQ (reference sequence). This CDR3 is CASSLDNQPQHF. The CDR3 DNA sequence: TGTGCCAGCAGCTTAGACAATCAGCCCCAGCATTTT.

The chain links TRBV7-8 to TRBJ1-1; 11 nucleotides line up with TRBD1. With V trimmed by 5 bases and J by 5 bases, 13 bases remained unmatched. The CDR3 totals 17 residues. Per germline, CDR1 SGHVS and CDR2 FQNEAQ. The CDR3 spells CASSPWTGGFRGTEAFF. CDR3 coding DNA: TGTGCCAGCAGCCCCTGGACAGGGGGCTTCCGGGGGACTGAAGCTTTCTTT.

This sequence joins TRBV7-9 and TRBJ1-1; a possible D gene is TRBD1 (5 bases). The CDR3 sequence is 14 residues long. The V gene's germline CDR1 is SEHNR and CDR2 FQNEAQ (reference sequence). V gave up 5 bases and J gave up 7 bases, with 17 bases separating them. Written as DNA, the CDR3 is TGTGCCAGCAGCCCCGGGACCCAGCTCCTTGAAGCTTTCTTT. Translated, it gives CASSPGTQLLEAFF.

For the CDR3, the DNA is TGTGCCACCCGGGTTAATCTCCAGTCCGGGGAGCTGTTTTTT. Amino acids: CATRVNLQSGELFF. The gene calls are TRBV19 and TRBJ2-2, with D unresolved. CDR3 length: 14 amino acids. Germline V gene lookup returns CDR1 LNHDA and CDR2 SQIVND (reference sequence). The germline V and J ends were trimmed by 10 bases and 6 bases, with 18 bases remaining between them.

The genes are TRBV19 and TRBJ1-3; TRBD1 is a possible D gene (5 bases). The CDR3 consists of 15 residues. Trimming shortened V by 3 bases and J by 3 bases, and 12 bases separated the two germline ends. The V gene's germline CDR1 is LNHDA and CDR2 SQIVND (reference sequence). CDR3 nucleotides: TGTGCCAGTAGTATCGGGGGGTTTTTTGGAAACACCATATATTTT. This sequence encodes CASSIGGFFGNTIYF.

A few counts support this clone. V and J are TRBV7-9 and TRBJ2-3, with a tentative D call TRBD1 (5 bases). The germline gives CDR1 SEHNR, CDR2 FQNEAQ (reference sequence). V was cut by 7 bases and J by 4 bases, with 15 bases left in between. The CDR3 contains 14 residues. Written as DNA, the CDR3 is TGTGCCAGCAAGGAAGGGGCGCATCCAGATACGCAGTATTTT. Translation gives CASKEGAHPDTQYF. Filled out from reference TRBV7-9 and TRBJ2-3, the complete variable domain reads DTGVSQNPRHKITKRGQNVTFRCDPISEHNRLYWYRQTLGQGPEFLTYFQNEAQLEKSRLLSDRFSAERPKGSFSTLEIQRTEQGDSAMYLCASKEGAHPDTQYFGPGTRLTVL.

The rearrangement uses TRBV30 and TRBJ1-3; no firm D call. This CDR3 comprises 15 residues. Per the germline V gene, CDR1 is GTSNPN and CDR2 is SVGIG (reference sequence). V was shortened by 3 bases and J by 2 bases, with 14 bases between the two germline ends. CDR3 in amino acids: CAWRAGFLTGNTIYF. DNA of the CDR3: TGTGCCTGGAGGGCTGGGTTTTTAACTGGAAACACCATATATTTT.

The J gene is TRBJ2-7, the V gene TRBV29-1; perhaps TRBD1 as D (5 bases). V was clipped by 6 bases and J by 3 bases, with 12 bases between them. The CDR3 is 12 amino acids. The V gene's germline CDR1 is SQVTM and CDR2 ANQGSEA. The CDR3 sequence is CSVQGSLYEQYF. CDR3 DNA: TGCAGCGTCCAGGGTTCCCTCTACGAGCAGTACTTC.

This chain uses TRBV6-5 with TRBJ1-5; D is possibly TRBD1 (6 bases). This CDR3 has 15 amino acids. V dropped 6 bases and J dropped 6 bases, with 18 bases sitting between them. The germline V gene has CDR1 MNHEY and CDR2 SVGAGI. The CDR3 spells CASRPAGGRGQPQHF. In DNA, the CDR3 is TGTGCCAGCAGACCCGCCGGGGGCCGGGGTCAGCCCCAGCATTTT.

The chain employs TRBV18 and TRBJ2-1; D unclear. Germline CDR1 is KGHSH and CDR2 is LQKENI. Trimming took off 6 bases at V and 0 bases at J, with 12 bases between the two ends. This CDR3 region has 15 residues. The CDR3 is CASSYRRSSYNEQFF. CDR3 sequence (DNA): TGTGCCAGCTCCTATCGACGGAGCTCCTACAATGAGCAGTTCTTC.

The chain has TRBV5-6 and TRBJ1-3, with 7 bases lining up with TRBD1. The germline CDR1 and CDR2 sequences are SGHDT and YYEEEE. Unmatched junction bases numbered 8, after V lost 4 bases and J lost 4 bases. This CDR3 has 15 amino acids. The CDR3 loop reads CASSPATGSGNTIYF. The DNA of the CDR3 is TGTGCCAGCAGCCCCGCGACAGGGTCAGGAAACACCATATATTTT.

This chain links TRBV20-1 with TRBJ2-7, with D hard to call. Between the trimmed V and J ends, which lost 6 bases and 3 bases, there was a span of 9 bases. The CDR3 contains 11 residues. Germline values: CDR1 DFQATT, CDR2 SNEGSKA (reference sequence). CDR3: CSANINYEQYF. CDR3 bases: TGCAGTGCGAACATAAACTACGAGCAGTACTTC.

This chain connects TRBV4-2 to TRBJ1-3; D is undetermined. CDR1 is LGHNA, CDR2 YNFKEQ, per germline. The length of the CDR3 is 14 residues. Trimming took 1 base from V and 1 from J, leaving 5 bases between them. CDR3 sequence reads: CASSQVRSGNTIYF. CDR3 in DNA: TGTGCCAGCAGCCAAGTCAGGTCTGGAAACACCATATATTTT.

The chain combines TRBV28 with TRBJ2-7; D remains ambiguous. V lost 7 bases to trimming and J lost 0 bases, with 7 bases between them. The CDR3 length is 12 residues. Germline loops: CDR1 MDHEN, CDR2 SYDVKM. This chain's CDR3 is CASTTTSYEQYF. Here the CDR3 DNA reads TGTGCCAGCACCACCACCTCCTACGAGCAGTACTTC.

This chain connects TRBV9 to TRBJ1-3; no clear D gene. CDR1 is SGDLS, CDR2 YYNGEE, per germline. This CDR3 has 14 amino acids. V lost 1 base, J lost 1 base, and 6 bases lay in between. Written as DNA, the CDR3 is TGTGCCAGCAGCGTATCGGGGTCTGGAAACACCATATATTTT. Translation: CASSVSGSGNTIYF. Supplemented by reference TRBV9 and TRBJ1-3, the full variable domain reads DSGVTQTPKHLITATGQRVTLRCSPRSGDLSVYWYQQSLDQGLQFLIQYYNGEERAKGNILERFSAQQFPDLHSELNLSSLELGDSALYFCASSVSGSGNTIYFGEGSWLTVV.

The chain employs TRBV28 and TRBJ1-2; D is perhaps TRBD1 (6 bases). Trimming removed 7 bases from V and 7 bases from J, with 10 bases in between. Germline V gives CDR1 MDHEN, CDR2 SYDVKM. The CDR3 spans 11 residues. The CDR3 sequence: CASNLRGGYTF. In DNA form, the CDR3 reads TGTGCCAGCAATCTCAGGGGTGGCTACACCTTC.

The chain links TRBV13 to TRBJ2-6; D is possibly TRBD1 or TRBD2 (7 bases each). This CDR3 region has 17 residues. Germline assignment: CDR1 PRHDT and CDR2 FYEKMQ (reference sequence). Trimming took off 2 bases at V and 4 bases at J, with 15 bases between the two ends. DNA of the CDR3: TGTGCCAGCAGCTTAAACGGGGAGGGGGCAGGGGCCAACGTCCTGACTTTC. Translation gives CASSLNGEGAGANVLTF.

V is TRBV7-9 and J is TRBJ2-5, with D tentatively TRBD2 (7 bases). Trimming took off 7 bases at V and 2 bases at J, with 17 bases between the two ends. In germline, CDR1 is SEHNR, CDR2 FQNEAQ (reference sequence). This CDR3 is 15 amino acids long. The CDR3, as DNA: TGTGCCAGCATCCAAGGGGGGGGTACACAAGAGACCCAGTACTTC. Amino acid sequence: CASIQGGGTQETQYF.

The rearrangement uses TRBV7-9 and TRBJ1-5; TRBD1 matches 7 bases. The germline gives CDR1 SEHNR, CDR2 FQNEAQ (reference sequence). V lost 6 bases and J lost 0; bases outside the gene matches: 14. This CDR3 has 18 residues. CDR3 in amino acids: CASRDWGSWTGSNQPQHF. The CDR3 DNA reads as TGTGCCAGCAGAGACTGGGGATCTTGGACAGGTAGCAATCAGCCCCAGCATTTT.

This rearrangement joins TRBV7-6 to TRBJ1-5; D might be TRBD1 (5 bases). The CDR3 runs to 15 residues. Per germline, CDR1 SGHVS and CDR2 FNYEAQ. V shed 0 bases and J shed 6 bases, with 12 bases lying between them. The CDR3 DNA sequence: TGTGCCAGCAGCTTAGCGGGGGGGGAAGGTCAGCCCCAGCATTTT. Translation: CASSLAGGEGQPQHF.

The V and J genes are TRBV5-6 and TRBJ1-2, with D uncertain. CDR1 and CDR2 from the germline V gene are SGHDT and YYEEEE. The CDR3 is 12 amino acids. V was clipped by 1 base and J by 4 bases, with 5 bases between them. As DNA, the CDR3 is TGTGCCAGCAGCTTGAGTCGCTATGGCTACACCTTC. Translating gives CASSLSRYGYTF.

This clone was seen once. This chain links TRBV5-4 with TRBJ1-5; D is perhaps TRBD1 (5 bases). CDR1 and CDR2 (germline): SGHNT, YYREEE (reference sequence). This CDR3 spans 13 amino acids. V gave up 3 bases and J gave up 4 bases, with 8 bases separating them. The CDR3 is CASSSGGNQPQHF. In DNA, the CDR3 is TGTGCCAGCAGCTCGGGGGGTAATCAGCCCCAGCATTTT.

The chain couples TRBV20-1 to TRBJ2-7, with unresolved D. Germline values: CDR1 DFQATT, CDR2 SNEGSKA (reference sequence). This CDR3 spans 11 amino acids. The V end lost 3 bases, the J end lost 6 bases, and 9 bases lay between the germline ends. In DNA, the CDR3 is TGCAGTGCTAGGAACGCAATCGAGCAGTACTTC. Translated: CSARNAIEQYF.

The chain combines TRBV7-9 with TRBJ2-7; D is uncertain. There are 12 residues in the CDR3. From germline, CDR1 is SEHNR and CDR2 FQNEAQ (reference sequence). V was clipped by 2 bases and J by 7 bases, with 9 bases between them. The CDR3 sequence: CASSLYSREQYF. CDR3 nucleotides: TGTGCCAGCAGCTTATATTCTAGAGAGCAGTACTTC.

The V gene is TRBV5-4, the J gene TRBJ2-5; 10 bases agree with TRBD1. Germline assignment: CDR1 SGHNT and CDR2 YYREEE (reference sequence). The CDR3 runs to 15 residues. The trim removed 0 bases at V and 6 bases at J, leaving 5 bases unmatched. CDR3 DNA: TGTGCCAGCAGCTTGGACGACAGGGGGCGGAAGACCCAGTACTTC. It codes for CASSLDDRGRKTQYF.

The chain uses TRBV7-6 and TRBJ2-2, with D perhaps assigned TRBD1 or TRBD2 (5 bases each). V gave up 9 bases and J gave up 2 bases, with 13 bases separating them. Germline CDR1 is SGHVS and CDR2 is FNYEAQ. CDR3 size: 14 residues. CDR3 bases: TGTGCCAGTCGTAGTGGGGGAAACACCGGGGAGCTGTTTTTT. Its protein product is CASRSGGNTGELFF.

This chain joins TRBV6-5 and TRBJ1-3, with D maybe TRBD1 (5 bases). CDR1 is MNHEY and CDR2 is SVGAGI in the germline V gene. The CDR3 totals 16 residues. The V gene lost 4 bases and the J gene lost 0 bases, with 13 bases spanning the gap. CDR3 residues: CASSFKRQSSGNTIYF. The CDR3 region has the DNA TGTGCCAGCAGTTTTAAGCGACAGAGCTCTGGAAACACCATATATTTT.